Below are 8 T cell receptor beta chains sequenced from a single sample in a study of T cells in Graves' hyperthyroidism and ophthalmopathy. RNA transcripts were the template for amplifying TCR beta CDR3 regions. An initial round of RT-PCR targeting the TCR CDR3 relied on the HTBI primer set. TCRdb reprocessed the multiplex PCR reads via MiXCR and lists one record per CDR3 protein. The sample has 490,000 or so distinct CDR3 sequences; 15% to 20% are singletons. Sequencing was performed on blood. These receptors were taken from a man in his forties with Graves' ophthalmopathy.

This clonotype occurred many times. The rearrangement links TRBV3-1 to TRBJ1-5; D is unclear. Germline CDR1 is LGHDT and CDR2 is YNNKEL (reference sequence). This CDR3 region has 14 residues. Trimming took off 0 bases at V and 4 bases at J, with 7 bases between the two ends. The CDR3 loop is CASSQDVRNQPQHF. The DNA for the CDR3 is TGTGCCAGCAGCCAAGACGTACGAAATCAGCCCCAGCATTTT.

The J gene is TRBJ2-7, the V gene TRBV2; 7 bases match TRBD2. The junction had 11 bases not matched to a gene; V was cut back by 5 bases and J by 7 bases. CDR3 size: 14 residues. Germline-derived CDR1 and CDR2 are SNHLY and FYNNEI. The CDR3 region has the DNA TGTGCCAGCAGTCCTCTAGCGGCCCCTCGGGAGCAGTACTTC. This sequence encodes CASSPLAAPREQYF.

DNA for the CDR3: TGTGCCAGCAGCGTAAGCCTAAGAGACGAGCAGTACTTC. Its translation: CASSVSLRDEQYF. The V call is TRBV9, the J call TRBJ2-7; no definite D call. The V gene lost 1 base and the J gene lost 5 bases, with 10 bases spanning the gap. In germline, CDR1 is SGDLS, CDR2 YYNGEE. The CDR3 spans 13 residues. The entire variable domain, with the rest obtained from reference TRBV9 and TRBJ2-7, is as follows: DSGVTQTPKHLITATGQRVTLRCSPRSGDLSVYWYQQSLDQGLQFLIQYYNGEERAKGNILERFSAQQFPDLHSELNLSSLELGDSALYFCASSVSLRDEQYFGPGTRLTVT.

The CDR3 coding sequence is TGTGCCAGCAGCCAGGGCGGGGGTAGCCAAGAGACCCAGTACTTC. Encoded protein: CASSQGGGSQETQYF. The J gene is TRBJ2-5, the V gene TRBV3-1; 7 nucleotides agree with TRBD2. The CDR3 runs 15 residues. After removal of 3 bases from V and 1 base from J, the junction contained 5 bases not matched to a gene. Per germline, CDR1 LGHDT and CDR2 YNNKEL (reference sequence).

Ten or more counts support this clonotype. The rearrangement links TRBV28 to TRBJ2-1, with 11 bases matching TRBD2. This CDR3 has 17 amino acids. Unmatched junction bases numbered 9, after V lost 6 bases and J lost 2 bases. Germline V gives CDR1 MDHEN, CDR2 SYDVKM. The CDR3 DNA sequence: TGTGCCAGCAGCCTAACCCTAGCGGGAGGAGCCTACAATGAGCAGTTCTTC. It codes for CASSLTLAGGAYNEQFF.

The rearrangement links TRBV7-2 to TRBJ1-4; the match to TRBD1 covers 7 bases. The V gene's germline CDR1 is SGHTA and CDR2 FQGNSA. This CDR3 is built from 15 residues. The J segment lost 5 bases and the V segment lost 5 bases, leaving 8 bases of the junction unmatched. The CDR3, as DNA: TGTGCCAGCAGCGAGAACAGGGGCGCGAATGAAAAACTGTTTTTT. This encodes CASSENRGANEKLFF.

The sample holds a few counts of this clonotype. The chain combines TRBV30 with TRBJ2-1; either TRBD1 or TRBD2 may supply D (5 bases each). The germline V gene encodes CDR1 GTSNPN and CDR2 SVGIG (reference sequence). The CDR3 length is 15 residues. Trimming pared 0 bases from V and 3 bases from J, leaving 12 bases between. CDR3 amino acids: CAWSVGDVNYNEQFF. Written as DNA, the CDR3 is TGTGCCTGGAGTGTGGGGGACGTCAACTACAATGAGCAGTTCTTC.

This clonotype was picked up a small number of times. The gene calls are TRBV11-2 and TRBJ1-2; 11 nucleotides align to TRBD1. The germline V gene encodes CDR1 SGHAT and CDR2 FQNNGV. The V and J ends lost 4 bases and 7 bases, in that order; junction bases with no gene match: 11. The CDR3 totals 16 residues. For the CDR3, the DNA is TGTGCCAGCAGCTCAGGGGTTCTCGGGACAGGGGGTGGCTACACCTTC. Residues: CASSSGVLGTGGGYTF.